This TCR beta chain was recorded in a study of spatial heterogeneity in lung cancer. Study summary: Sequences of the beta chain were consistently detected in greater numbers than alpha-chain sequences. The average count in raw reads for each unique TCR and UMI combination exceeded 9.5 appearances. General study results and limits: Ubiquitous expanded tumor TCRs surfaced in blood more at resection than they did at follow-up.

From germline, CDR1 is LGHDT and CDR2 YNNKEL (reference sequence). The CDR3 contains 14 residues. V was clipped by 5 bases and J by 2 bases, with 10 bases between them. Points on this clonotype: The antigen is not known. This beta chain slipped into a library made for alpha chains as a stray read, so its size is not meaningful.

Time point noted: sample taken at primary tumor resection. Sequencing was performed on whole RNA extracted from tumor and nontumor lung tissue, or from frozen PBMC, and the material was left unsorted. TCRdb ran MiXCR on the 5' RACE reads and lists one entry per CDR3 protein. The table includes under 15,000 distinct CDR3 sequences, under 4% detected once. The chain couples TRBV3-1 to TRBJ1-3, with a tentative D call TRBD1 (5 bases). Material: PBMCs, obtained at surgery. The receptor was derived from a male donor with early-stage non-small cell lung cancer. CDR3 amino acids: CASSFGTAGNTIYF. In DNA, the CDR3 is TGTGCCAGCAGCTTCGGGACCGCTGGAAACACCATATATTTT.